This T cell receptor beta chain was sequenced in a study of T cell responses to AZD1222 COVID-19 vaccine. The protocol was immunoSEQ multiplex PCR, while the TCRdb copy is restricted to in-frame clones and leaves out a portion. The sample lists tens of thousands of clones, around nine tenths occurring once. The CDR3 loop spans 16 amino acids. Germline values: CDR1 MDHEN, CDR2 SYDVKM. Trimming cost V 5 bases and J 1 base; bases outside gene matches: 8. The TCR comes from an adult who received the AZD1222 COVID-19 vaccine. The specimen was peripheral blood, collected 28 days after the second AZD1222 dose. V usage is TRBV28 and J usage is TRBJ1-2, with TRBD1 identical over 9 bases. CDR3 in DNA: TGTGCCAGCAGTCCGTGGACAGGGGCATTTAACTATGGCTACACCTTC. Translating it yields CASSPWTGAFNYGYTF.